These 30 T cell receptor beta chains were all obtained from the same sample, sequenced in a study of T-cell memory formation after mild COVID-19. TCRdb reprocessed the 5' RACE reads with MiXCR, giving one entry per CDR3 protein. The sample records 500,000 to 650,000 distinct CDR3 sequences, less than 25% being singletons. The material sequenced was PBMCs or a T cell subset sorted from them (not recorded which). These receptors came from an adult woman who had mild COVID-19 (a few samples of this study predate the infection). Cell type and time point are not known.

The chain recombines TRBV7-9 with TRBJ1-1, with D unclear. Germline CDR1 reads SEHNR; CDR2 reads FQNEAQ (reference sequence). V lost 4 bases and J 1 base, leaving 10 bases between the germline ends. This CDR3 region has 14 residues. CDR3 sequence: CASSSQWENTEAFF. The CDR3 DNA reads TGTGCCAGCAGCTCCCAATGGGAGAACACTGAAGCTTTCTTT.

The V gene is TRBV7-6, the J gene TRBJ2-2, with a possible D match to TRBD1 (6 bases). V lost 5 bases and J lost 1, with 20 bases in between. CDR1 and CDR2 (germline): SGHVS, FNYEAQ. The CDR3 runs to 18 residues. CDR3 sequence reads: CASSTGTPGHLNTGELFF. The CDR3, as DNA: TGTGCCAGCAGCACGGGAACCCCGGGACACCTGAACACCGGGGAGCTGTTTTTT.

The rearrangement links TRBV11-2 to TRBJ1-2, with 9 bases identical to TRBD1. Germline CDR1 reads SGHAT; CDR2 reads FQNNGV. J gave up 1 base and V 0 bases, and 9 bases lay outside the gene matches. This CDR3 region has 18 residues. The CDR3 loop reads CASSLDVGQGMINYGYTF. The CDR3 DNA reads TGTGCCAGCAGCTTAGATGTTGGACAGGGGATGATTAACTATGGCTACACCTTC.

This clonotype was seen many times. The chain has TRBV5-1 and TRBJ2-5; a possible D gene is TRBD1 (6 bases). Trimming cost V 2 bases and J 5 bases, with 16 bases left between them. The CDR3 is made up of 15 amino acids. CDR1 is SGHRS, CDR2 YFSETQ, per germline. CDR3 DNA sequence: TGCGCCAGCAGCTTTCGAGTCGGACAGCCCGAGACCCAGTACTTC. Translation: CASSFRVGQPETQYF.

The rearrangement joins TRBV7-6 to TRBJ2-5; D gene unclear. Germline V gene sequence: CDR1 SGHVS, CDR2 FNYEAQ. Trimming left V 1 base short and J 5 bases short, with 11 bases between. The CDR3 consists of 14 residues. The CDR3 bases are TGTGCCAGCAGCTTAGATTGGGGTCCGGAGACCCAGTACTTC. Protein: CASSLDWGPETQYF.

The chain recombines TRBV11-2 with TRBJ2-7; D is unclear. Germline values: CDR1 SGHAT, CDR2 FQNNGV. The V gene lost 5 bases and the J gene lost 0 bases, with 14 bases spanning the gap. This CDR3 is built from 15 residues. CDR3 residues: CASSAPGSSSYEQYF. The CDR3 DNA reads TGTGCCAGCAGCGCCCCCGGGTCGAGCTCCTACGAGCAGTACTTC.

V gene TRBV6-2 or TRBV6-3 combines with J gene TRBJ2-1; 10 positions agree with TRBD2. J gave up 7 bases and V 4 bases, and 10 bases lay outside the gene matches. The CDR3 length is 16 residues. Germline assignment: CDR1 MNHEY and CDR2 SVGEGT. The CDR3 spells CASSWTGLAEKNEQFF. The CDR3 nucleotides are TGTGCCAGCAGTTGGACCGGACTAGCGGAAAAGAATGAGCAGTTCTTC.

The CDR3 nucleotides read TGTGCCAGCAGCTTCGATCCCGCAGGAGCCTACGAGCAGTACTTC. Amino acids: CASSFDPAGAYEQYF. The chain couples TRBV7-9 to TRBJ2-7, with no clear D. The germline gives CDR1 SEHNR, CDR2 FQNEAQ (reference sequence). Trimming stripped 3 bases from V and 2 bases from J, with 14 bases between. CDR3 length: 15 amino acids. The full variable domain, with the rest looked up from reference TRBV7-9 and TRBJ2-7, is DTGVSQNPRHKITKRGQNVTFRCDPISEHNRLYWYRQTLGQGPEFLTYFQNEAQLEKSRLLSDRFSAERPKGSFSTLEIQRTEQGDSAMYLCASSFDPAGAYEQYFGPGTRLTVT.

A few counts support this clonotype. The chain is built from TRBV15 and TRBJ1-3; perhaps TRBD1 as D (5 bases). The germline CDR1 and CDR2 sequences are LNHNV and YYDKDF (reference sequence). Trimming shortened V by 3 bases and J by 4 bases, and 10 bases separated the two germline ends. This CDR3 is built from 14 residues. The CDR3 is CATSSAGLGNTIYF. The CDR3 nucleotides are TGTGCCACCAGCAGCGCAGGGCTGGGAAACACCATATATTTT.

The genes are TRBV14 and TRBJ2-3; the D gene is possibly TRBD1 (5 bases). V lost 0 bases, J lost 4 bases, and 11 bases lay in between. The germline V gene has CDR1 SGHDN and CDR2 FVKESK. The CDR3 spans 15 residues. CDR3 in DNA: TGTGCCAGCAGCCAAGATCGGGTCAGGGCAGATACGCAGTATTTT. As protein: CASSQDRVRADTQYF.

This clonotype was observed a few times. The chain employs TRBV7-9 and TRBJ2-3; D possibly corresponds to TRBD2 (6 bases). The CDR3 is 13 residues long. Deletions cut 10 bases from V and 2 bases from J, with 13 bases between. The germline V gene has CDR1 SEHNR and CDR2 FQNEAQ (reference sequence). The CDR3 region is CANQAGNTDTQYF. CDR3 sequence (DNA): TGTGCCAATCAGGCGGGGAACACAGATACGCAGTATTTT.

The rearrangement uses TRBV20-1 and TRBJ2-7; tentative D call: TRBD1 (6 bases). V was trimmed by 1 base and J by 6 bases, leaving 13 bases between them. From germline, CDR1 is DFQATT and CDR2 SNEGSKA (reference sequence). The CDR3 runs 13 residues. The CDR3 DNA follows: TGCAGTGCTAGAGGCACACAGGGTTTCGAGCAGTACTTC. Its protein is CSARGTQGFEQYF.

The chain couples TRBV20-1 to TRBJ2-5, with 11 bases lining up with TRBD2. The V gene's germline CDR1 is DFQATT and CDR2 SNEGSKA (reference sequence). V dropped 0 bases and J dropped 0; count of bases not matched to a gene: 3. This CDR3 region has 16 residues. CDR3 sequence reads: CSARDLTSGDQETQYF. The CDR3 DNA follows: TGCAGTGCTAGAGATTTGACTAGCGGGGACCAAGAGACCCAGTACTTC.

The V and J genes are TRBV11-1 and TRBJ2-2; D unclear. The germline V and J ends were trimmed by 10 bases and 1 base, with 10 bases remaining between them. This CDR3 contains 13 residues. Germline assignment: CDR1 SGHAT and CDR2 FQDESV (reference sequence). In DNA, the CDR3 is TGTGCCACCCTTCGAATGAACACCGGGGAGCTGTTTTTT. Its protein product is CATLRMNTGELFF.

This clonotype was counted only a few times. The chain employs TRBV6-1 and TRBJ2-7; D possibly uses TRBD1 or TRBD2 (6 bases each). The CDR3 length is 14 residues. The ends were cut back, 1 base at V and 8 bases at J, with 15 bases in the middle. CDR1 is MNHNS and CDR2 is SASEGT in the germline V gene. DNA of the CDR3: TGTGCCAGCAGTGAAGGGGGGGCGCTTGATAAGCAGTACTTC. It codes for CASSEGGALDKQYF.

This clonotype was recorded a few times. DNA of the CDR3: TGTGCCACCAGTGATCCCACAGGGGGAGCTTTCTTT. Encoded protein: CATSDPTGGAFF. This chain links TRBV24-1 with TRBJ1-1, with TRBD1 identical over 8 bases. Germline CDR1 is KGHDR and CDR2 is SFDVKD. This CDR3 spans 12 amino acids. J lost 10 bases, V lost 3 bases, and 3 bases had no gene match.

This clonotype was counted between two and nine times. The chain combines TRBV5-1 with TRBJ1-4; D remains unclear. Germline V CDR1 and CDR2: SGHRS, YFSETQ. This CDR3 is 14 amino acids long. V lost 2 bases and J lost 4, with 9 bases in between. The CDR3 nucleotides are TGCGCCAGCAGCTTTGCCAGCTTTAATGAAAAACTGTTTTTT. As protein: CASSFASFNEKLFF.

V usage is TRBV20-1 and J usage is TRBJ2-7; D ambiguous. Trimming stripped 0 bases from V and 2 bases from J, with 14 bases between. The length of the CDR3 is 15 residues. In germline, CDR1 is DFQATT, CDR2 SNEGSKA (reference sequence). The chain's CDR3 is CSARDQNLNPYEQYF. In nucleotides, the CDR3 is TGCAGTGCTAGAGATCAGAATCTAAACCCCTACGAGCAGTACTTC.

Only a few counts were recorded for this clonotype. The rearrangement uses TRBV7-2 and TRBJ2-3; the D is unclear. V lost 4 bases and J lost 4, with 9 bases in between. The germline CDR1 and CDR2 sequences are SGHTA and FQGNSA. The CDR3 spans 13 residues. CDR3 amino acids: CASSSGRADTQYF. The CDR3 nucleotides read TGTGCCAGCAGCTCCGGACGCGCAGATACGCAGTATTTT.

The chain links TRBV12-3 or TRBV12-4 to TRBJ2-5; D is tentatively TRBD1 or TRBD2 (6 bases each). Trimming removed 2 bases at V and 5 bases at J, with 18 bases between. The CDR3 covers 16 residues. CDR3 bases: TGTGCCAGCAGTTTACGTTCTAAGGGGGGCAGTGAGACCCAGTACTTC. It translates to CASSLRSKGGSETQYF.

In this sample, this clonotype turned up a few times. The chain carries TRBV5-1 and TRBJ2-1; TRBD2 might be the D (6 bases). The CDR3 spans 14 residues. CDR1 is SGHRS, CDR2 YFSETQ, per germline. Trimming stripped 5 bases from V and 2 bases from J, with 11 bases between. CDR3 in amino acids: CASSLAEAYNEQFF. DNA of the CDR3: TGCGCCAGCAGTTTAGCGGAAGCCTACAATGAGCAGTTCTTC. The whole variable domain, remainder taken from reference TRBV5-1 and TRBJ2-1, is KAGVTQTPRYLIKTRGQQVTLSCSPISGHRSVSWYQQTPGQGLQFLFEYFSETQRNKGNFPGRFSGRQFSNSRSEMNVSTLELGDSALYLCASSLAEAYNEQFFGPGTRLTVL.

This clonotype was seen many times. The gene calls are TRBV6-2 or TRBV6-3 and TRBJ2-1; perhaps TRBD2 as D (5 bases). Deletions cut 2 bases from V and 7 bases from J, with 12 bases between. The CDR3 consists of 14 residues. Germline V gene sequence: CDR1 MNHEY, CDR2 SVGEGT. The CDR3 sequence: CASSYRRTGNEQFF. DNA of the CDR3: TGTGCCAGCAGTTACCGGCGGACTGGGAATGAGCAGTTCTTC.

This clonotype has just a few counts. The chain combines TRBV19 with TRBJ2-7; D gene ambiguous. The CDR3 consists of 14 residues. Trimming stripped 5 bases from V and 0 bases from J, with 11 bases between. Germline assignment: CDR1 LNHDA and CDR2 SQIVND (reference sequence). CDR3 nucleotides: TGTGCCAGTAGTGGACCTAAATACTCCTACGAGCAGTACTTC. Translation gives CASSGPKYSYEQYF.

This clonotype has only a few counts. The chain combines TRBV24-1 with TRBJ2-7; 10 bases map to TRBD1. After removal of 3 bases from V and 2 bases from J, the junction contained 3 bases not matched to a gene. CDR3 length: 15 residues. Germline assignment: CDR1 KGHDR and CDR2 SFDVKD. This CDR3 is CATSDHGQGAYEQYF. DNA of the CDR3: TGTGCCACCAGTGATCACGGACAGGGGGCCTACGAGCAGTACTTC.

The chain couples TRBV29-1 to TRBJ2-5; 8 nucleotides line up with TRBD1. The CDR3 extends over 15 amino acids. Germline lookup yields CDR1 SQVTM and CDR2 ANQGSEA. The V gene end was trimmed by 6 bases and the J gene end by 2 bases; junction bases not matched to a gene: 11. This chain's CDR3 is CSVARTGGRQETQYF. CDR3 DNA: TGCAGCGTAGCCCGAACAGGGGGAAGGCAAGAGACCCAGTACTTC.

This rearrangement joins TRBV7-2 to TRBJ2-3, with D uncertain. The germline V gene encodes CDR1 SGHTA and CDR2 FQGNSA. V lost 5 bases, J lost 2 bases, and 17 bases lay in between. The CDR3 spans 16 residues. CDR3 coding DNA: TGTGCCAGCAGCCCAGGTCCCCGAGGATCCACAGATACGCAGTATTTT. It encodes CASSPGPRGSTDTQYF.

The gene calls are TRBV5-1 and TRBJ1-2, with TRBD1 as a possible D gene (5 bases). CDR1 is SGHRS, CDR2 YFSETQ, per germline. The ends were cut back, 4 bases at V and 4 bases at J, with 17 bases in the middle. The CDR3 runs 15 residues. CDR3 in amino acids: CASSVDTTGGYGYTF. DNA of the CDR3: TGCGCCAGCAGCGTAGACACTACGGGGGGCTATGGCTACACCTTC.

V usage is TRBV18 and J usage is TRBJ2-1; 7 bases map to TRBD2. J lost 3 bases, V lost 6 bases, and 11 bases had no gene match. The CDR3 length is 16 residues. Germline V CDR1 and CDR2: KGHSH, LQKENI. The CDR3 region is CASSPASGMNYNEQFF. CDR3 coding DNA: TGTGCCAGCTCTCCGGCGAGCGGGATGAACTACAATGAGCAGTTCTTC.

This clonotype was observed a handful of times. This sequence joins TRBV18 and TRBJ2-4; no firm D call. Germline CDR1 reads KGHSH; CDR2 reads LQKENI. V lost 1 base and J lost 1, with 11 bases in between. The CDR3 has 16 residues. In DNA form, the CDR3 reads TGTGCCAGCTCACCACTCTTGGCTCCGGCCAAAAACATTCAGTACTTC. Protein: CASSPLLAPAKNIQYF. The whole variable domain, filled in from reference TRBV18 and TRBJ2-4, reads NAGVMQNPRHLVRRRGQEARLRCSPMKGHSHVYWYRQLPEEGLKFMVYLQKENIIDESGMPKERFSAEFPKEGPSILRIQQVVRGDSAAYFCASSPLLAPAKNIQYFGAGTRLSVL.

This chain joins TRBV20-1 and TRBJ1-1, with TRBD1 as a possible D gene (5 bases). Germline V gene sequence: CDR1 DFQATT, CDR2 SNEGSKA (reference sequence). V shed 5 bases and J shed 0 bases, with 19 bases lying between them. The CDR3 loop spans 16 amino acids. Written as DNA, the CDR3 is TGCAGTGCTGTTAGAGGGGCGCCTTATATGAACACTGAAGCTTTCTTT. Protein product: CSAVRGAPYMNTEAFF.